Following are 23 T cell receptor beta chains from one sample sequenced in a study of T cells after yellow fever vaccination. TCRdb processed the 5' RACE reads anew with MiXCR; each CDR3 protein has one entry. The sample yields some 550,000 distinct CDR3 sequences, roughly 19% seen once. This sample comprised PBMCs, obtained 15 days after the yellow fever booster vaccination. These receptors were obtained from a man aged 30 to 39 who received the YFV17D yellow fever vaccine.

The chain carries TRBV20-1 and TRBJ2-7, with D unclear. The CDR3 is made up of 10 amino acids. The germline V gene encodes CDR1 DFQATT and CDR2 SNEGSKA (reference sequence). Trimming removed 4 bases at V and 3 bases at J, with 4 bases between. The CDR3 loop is CSATRYEQYF. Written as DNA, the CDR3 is TGCAGTGCTACCCGCTACGAGCAGTACTTC.

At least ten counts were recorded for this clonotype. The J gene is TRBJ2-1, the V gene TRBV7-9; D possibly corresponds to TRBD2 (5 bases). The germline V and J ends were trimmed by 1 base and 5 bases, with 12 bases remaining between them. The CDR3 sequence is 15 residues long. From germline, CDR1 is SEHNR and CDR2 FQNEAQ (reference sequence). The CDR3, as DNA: TGTGCCAGCAGCTTAGGGTCTAGCAGCAACAATGAGCAGTTCTTC. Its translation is CASSLGSSSNNEQFF.

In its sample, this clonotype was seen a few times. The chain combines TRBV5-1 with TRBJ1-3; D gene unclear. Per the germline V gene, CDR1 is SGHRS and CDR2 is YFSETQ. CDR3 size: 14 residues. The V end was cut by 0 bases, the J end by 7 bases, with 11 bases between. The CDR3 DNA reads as TGCGCCAGCAGCTTGGCCTATAGGAGTAACACCATATATTTT. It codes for CASSLAYRSNTIYF.

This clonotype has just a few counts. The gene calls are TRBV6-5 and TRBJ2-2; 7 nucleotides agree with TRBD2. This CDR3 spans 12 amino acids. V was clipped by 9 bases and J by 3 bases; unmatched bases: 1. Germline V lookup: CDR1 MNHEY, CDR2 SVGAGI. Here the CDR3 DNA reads TGTGCCAGTAGCGGGCACACCGGGGAGCTGTTTTTT. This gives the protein CASSGHTGELFF.

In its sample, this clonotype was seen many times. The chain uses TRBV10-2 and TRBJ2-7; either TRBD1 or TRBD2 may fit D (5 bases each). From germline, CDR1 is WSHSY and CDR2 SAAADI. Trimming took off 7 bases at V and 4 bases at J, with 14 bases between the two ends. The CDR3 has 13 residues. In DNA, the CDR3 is TGCGCCAGCACTAGGGACCCTAAATACGAGCAGTACTTC. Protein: CASTRDPKYEQYF.

CDR3 sequence: CAVGSVEGAYEQYF. DNA for the CDR3: TGTGCCGTGGGGTCCGTCGAGGGAGCCTACGAGCAGTACTTC. The chain carries TRBV12-5 and TRBJ2-7; the D gene is possibly TRBD2 (5 bases). The CDR3 has 14 amino acids. Germline values: CDR1 LGHNT, CDR2 FRNRAP.

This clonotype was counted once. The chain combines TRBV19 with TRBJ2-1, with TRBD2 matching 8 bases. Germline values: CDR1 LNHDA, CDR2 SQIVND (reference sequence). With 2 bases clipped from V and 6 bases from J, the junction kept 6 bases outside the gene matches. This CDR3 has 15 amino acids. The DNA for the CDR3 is TGTGCCAGTAGTATAAGCGGGAGTCGTTTCAATGAGCAGTTCTTC. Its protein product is CASSISGSRFNEQFF.

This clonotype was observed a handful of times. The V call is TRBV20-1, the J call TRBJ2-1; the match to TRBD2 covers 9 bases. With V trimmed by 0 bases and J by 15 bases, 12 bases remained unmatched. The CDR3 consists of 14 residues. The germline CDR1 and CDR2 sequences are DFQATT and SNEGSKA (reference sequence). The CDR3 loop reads CSARDPQGTSPWFF. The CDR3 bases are TGCAGTGCTAGAGATCCTCAAGGGACTAGCCCATGGTTCTTC.

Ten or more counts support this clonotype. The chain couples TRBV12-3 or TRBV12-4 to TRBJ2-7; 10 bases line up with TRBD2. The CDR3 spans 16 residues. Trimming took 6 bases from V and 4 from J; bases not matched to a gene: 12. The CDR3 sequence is CASSSRTSGNLYEQYF. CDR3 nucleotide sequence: TGTGCCAGCAGCAGCAGGACTAGCGGAAATTTATACGAGCAGTACTTC.

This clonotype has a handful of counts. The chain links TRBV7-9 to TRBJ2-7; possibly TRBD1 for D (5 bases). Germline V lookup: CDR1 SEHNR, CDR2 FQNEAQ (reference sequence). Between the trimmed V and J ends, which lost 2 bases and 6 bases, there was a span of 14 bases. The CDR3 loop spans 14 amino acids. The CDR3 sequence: CASSLMAGKGEQYF. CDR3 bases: TGTGCCAGCAGCTTAATGGCAGGGAAGGGCGAGCAGTACTTC.

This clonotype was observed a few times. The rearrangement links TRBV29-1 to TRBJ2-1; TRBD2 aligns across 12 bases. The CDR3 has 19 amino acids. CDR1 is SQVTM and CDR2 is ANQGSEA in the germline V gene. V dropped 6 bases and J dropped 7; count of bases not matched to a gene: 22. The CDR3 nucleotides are TGCAGCGTCGCCCGGGGGCTAGCGGGAGGGGGGTCGGGAAAAAATGAGCAGTTCTTC. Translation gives CSVARGLAGGGSGKNEQFF.

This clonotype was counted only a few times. The CDR3 protein is CAISLGWESGTQYF. The CDR3 DNA follows: TGTGCCATCAGCCTAGGCTGGGAGAGTGGTACGCAGTATTTT. This rearrangement joins TRBV10-3 to TRBJ2-3; D is possibly TRBD2 (5 bases). This CDR3 has 14 residues. Germline CDR1 ENHRY, CDR2 SYGVKD. The V gene lost 6 bases and the J gene lost 8 bases, with 18 bases spanning the gap.

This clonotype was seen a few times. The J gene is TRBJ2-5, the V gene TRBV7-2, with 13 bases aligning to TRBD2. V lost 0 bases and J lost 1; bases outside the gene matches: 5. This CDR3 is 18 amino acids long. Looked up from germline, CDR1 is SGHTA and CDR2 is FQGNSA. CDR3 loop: CASSLAGLAGPAQETQYF. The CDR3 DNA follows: TGTGCCAGCAGCTTAGCGGGACTAGCGGGGCCCGCCCAAGAGACCCAGTACTTC. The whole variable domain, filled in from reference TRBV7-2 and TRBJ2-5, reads GAGVSQSPSNKVTEKGKDVELRCDPISGHTALYWYRQSLGQGLEFLIYFQGNSAPDKSGLPSDRFSAERTGGSVSTLTIQRTQQEDSAVYLCASSLAGLAGPAQETQYFGPGTRLLVL.

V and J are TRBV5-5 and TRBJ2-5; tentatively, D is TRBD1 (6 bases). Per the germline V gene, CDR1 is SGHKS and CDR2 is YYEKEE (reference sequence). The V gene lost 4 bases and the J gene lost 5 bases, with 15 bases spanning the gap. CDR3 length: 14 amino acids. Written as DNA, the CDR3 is TGTGCCAGCAGCGGGACAACAACTTGGGAGACCCAGTACTTC. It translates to CASSGTTTWETQYF.

Here the CDR3 reads CASSLKPGTSDNSPLHF. CDR3 in DNA: TGCGCCAGCAGCTTGAAACCCGGGACATCGGATAATTCACCCCTCCACTTT. V gene TRBV5-1 combines with J gene TRBJ1-6; TRBD1 is a possible D gene (6 bases). CDR1 and CDR2 from the germline V gene are SGHRS and YFSETQ. Trimming pared 1 base from V and 5 bases from J, leaving 16 bases between. The length of the CDR3 is 17 residues. Combining the CDR3 with reference TRBV5-1 and TRBJ1-6 gives the whole variable domain KAGVTQTPRYLIKTRGQQVTLSCSPISGHRSVSWYQQTPGQGLQFLFEYFSETQRNKGNFPGRFSGRQFSNSRSEMNVSTLELGDSALYLCASSLKPGTSDNSPLHFGNGTRLTVT.

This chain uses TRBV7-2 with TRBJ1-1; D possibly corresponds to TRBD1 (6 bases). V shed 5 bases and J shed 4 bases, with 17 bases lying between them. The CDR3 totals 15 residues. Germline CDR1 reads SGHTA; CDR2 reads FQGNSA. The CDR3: CASSTIDRMGTEAFF. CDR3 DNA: TGTGCCAGCAGCACCATTGACAGGATGGGCACTGAAGCTTTCTTT.

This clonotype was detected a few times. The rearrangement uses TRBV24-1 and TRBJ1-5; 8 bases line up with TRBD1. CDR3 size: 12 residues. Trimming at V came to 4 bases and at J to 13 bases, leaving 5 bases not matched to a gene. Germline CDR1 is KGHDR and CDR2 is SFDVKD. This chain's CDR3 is CATSDRDRPQHF. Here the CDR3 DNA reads TGTGCCACCAGTGACCGGGACAGGCCACAGCATTTT.

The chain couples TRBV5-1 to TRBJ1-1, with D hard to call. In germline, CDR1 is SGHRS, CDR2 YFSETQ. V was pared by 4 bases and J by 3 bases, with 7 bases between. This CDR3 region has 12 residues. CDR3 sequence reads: CASSIDHTEAFF. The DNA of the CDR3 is TGCGCCAGCAGCATAGACCACACTGAAGCTTTCTTT. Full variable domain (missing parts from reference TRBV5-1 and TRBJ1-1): KAGVTQTPRYLIKTRGQQVTLSCSPISGHRSVSWYQQTPGQGLQFLFEYFSETQRNKGNFPGRFSGRQFSNSRSEMNVSTLELGDSALYLCASSIDHTEAFFGQGTRLTVV.

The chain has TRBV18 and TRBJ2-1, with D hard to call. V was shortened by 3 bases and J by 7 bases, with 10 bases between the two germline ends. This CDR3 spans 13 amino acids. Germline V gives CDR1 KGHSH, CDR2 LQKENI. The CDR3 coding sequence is TGTGCCAGCTCACCCTTCCCTAGAAATGAGCAGTTCTTC. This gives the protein CASSPFPRNEQFF.

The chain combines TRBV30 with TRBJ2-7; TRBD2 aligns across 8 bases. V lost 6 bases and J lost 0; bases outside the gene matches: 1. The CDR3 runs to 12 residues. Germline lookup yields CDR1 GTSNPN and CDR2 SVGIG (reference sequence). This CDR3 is CACSGISYEQYF. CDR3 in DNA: TGTGCCTGTAGCGGGATCTCCTACGAGCAGTACTTC.

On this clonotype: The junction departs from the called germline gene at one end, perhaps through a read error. In DNA, the CDR3 is TGCAGCGTCGCCCGGGACGGGTCCTCCGAGCAGTACTTC. This encodes CSVARDGSSEQYF. The chain has TRBV29-1 and TRBJ2-7, with D perhaps TRBD1 or TRBD2 (5 bases each). This CDR3 has 13 amino acids. Per germline, CDR1 SQVTM and CDR2 ANQGSEA.

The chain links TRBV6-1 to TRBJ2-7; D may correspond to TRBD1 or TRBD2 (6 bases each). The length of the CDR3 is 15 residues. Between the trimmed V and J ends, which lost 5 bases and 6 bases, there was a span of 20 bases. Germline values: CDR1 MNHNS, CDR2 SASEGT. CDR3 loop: CASSPQGGIQSEQYF. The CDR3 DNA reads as TGTGCCAGCAGTCCCCAAGGGGGGATTCAATCCGAGCAGTACTTC.

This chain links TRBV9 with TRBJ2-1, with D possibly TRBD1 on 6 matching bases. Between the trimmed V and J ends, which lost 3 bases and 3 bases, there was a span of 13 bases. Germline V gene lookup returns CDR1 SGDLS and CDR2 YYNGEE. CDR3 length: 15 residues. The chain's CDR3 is CASSGTGTSYNEQFF. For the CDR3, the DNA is TGTGCCAGCAGCGGGACCGGGACAAGCTACAATGAGCAGTTCTTC.